Below, 10 T cell receptor beta chains from the same sample are listed, as sequenced in a study of control samples from healthy donors and cancer patients. The repertoire was sequenced with immunoSEQ multiplex PCR; TCRdb's copy has only in-frame clones and lacks some. The profile covers 74,000 or so clones, with 70% to 90% appearing a single time and over 5.5% taken by the ten largest. Material for sequencing was blood. These receptors originate from a man aged 45-65 years in good health.

The rearrangement uses TRBV14 and TRBJ1-3; D gene unclear. The V end was cut by 0 bases, the J end by 4 bases, with 7 bases between. Germline CDR1 SGHDN, CDR2 FVKESK. The length of the CDR3 is 14 residues. The CDR3 is CASSQDYGGNTIYF. CDR3 bases: TGTGCCAGCAGCCAAGACTACGGGGGAAACACCATATATTTT.

The chain is built from TRBV7-9 and TRBJ2-1, with 7 bases identical to TRBD1. Germline V gene lookup returns CDR1 SEHNR and CDR2 FQNEAQ (reference sequence). The V segment lost 3 bases and the J segment 3 bases; nucleotides outside the gene matches: 5. The CDR3 has 15 amino acids. The CDR3 loop reads CASSFVQGDYNEQFF. CDR3 coding DNA: TGTGCCAGCAGCTTTGTTCAGGGGGACTACAATGAGCAGTTCTTC.

V gene TRBV24-1 combines with J gene TRBJ2-1, with D unresolved. The CDR3 totals 11 residues. The germline V gene encodes CDR1 KGHDR and CDR2 SFDVKD. Trimming removed 1 base from V and 10 bases from J, with 4 bases in between. The CDR3 sequence: CATSDFYEQFF. Written as DNA, the CDR3 is TGTGCCACCAGTGATTTCTACGAGCAGTTCTTC.

V gene TRBV4-3 combines with J gene TRBJ2-2; D remains unclear. The V gene's germline CDR1 is LGHNA and CDR2 YSLEER. The V end lost 2 bases, the J end lost 0 bases, and 10 bases lay between the germline ends. The CDR3 loop spans 16 amino acids. CDR3 DNA: TGCGCCAGCAGCCAAATCGCCAGTCCGAACACCGGGGAGCTGTTTTTT. Translation gives CASSQIASPNTGELFF.

This sequence joins TRBV11-3 and TRBJ2-2; D is undetermined. V lost 4 bases to trimming and J lost 0 bases, with 9 bases between them. This CDR3 is 15 amino acids long. CDR1 SGHNT and CDR2 YENEEA come from the germline V gene. The CDR3 loop is CASSWRQANTGELFF. In DNA form, the CDR3 reads TGTGCCAGCAGCTGGCGGCAGGCGAACACCGGGGAGCTGTTTTTT.

The chain has TRBV3-1 (or the pseudogene TRBV3-2) and TRBJ2-7, with 9 bases that match TRBD1. This CDR3 contains 19 residues. The V and J ends lost 4 bases and 2 bases, in that order; junction bases with no gene match: 18. In germline, CDR1 is LGHDT, CDR2 YNNKEL (reference sequence). Written as DNA, the CDR3 is TGTGCCAGCAGCCCATCACCTCTCGGGACAGGGATGCCCCCCTACGAGCAGTACTTC. This gives the protein CASSPSPLGTGMPPYEQYF.

The genes are TRBV5-1 and TRBJ1-2, with TRBD1 as a possible D gene (6 bases). CDR3 length: 16 amino acids. V was pared by 4 bases and J by 2 bases, with 18 bases between. In germline, CDR1 is SGHRS, CDR2 YFSETQ. CDR3 nucleotide sequence: TGCGCCAGCAGCAGTACACAGGGCCCGCCGAACTATGGCTACACCTTC. It codes for CASSSTQGPPNYGYTF.

The V gene is TRBV5-4, the J gene TRBJ1-2; D is unresolved. This CDR3 has 14 residues. The germline V and J ends were trimmed by 0 bases and 14 bases, with 20 bases remaining between them. The germline V gene encodes CDR1 SGHNT and CDR2 YYREEE (reference sequence). The CDR3 DNA reads as TGTGCCAGCAGCTTGGGAGTGGAGGCCCTCGGCAGAACCTTC. Its translation is CASSLGVEALGRTF.

The CDR3 here is CATSSSGGVAGELFF. In DNA form, the CDR3 reads TGTGCCACCAGCAGCAGCGGGGGGGTAGCCGGGGAGCTGTTTTTT. The chain recombines TRBV24-1 with TRBJ2-2; 10 nucleotides agree with TRBD2. CDR3 size: 15 residues. Germline V gives CDR1 KGHDR, CDR2 SFDVKD. Trimming cost V 7 bases and J 6 bases; bases outside gene matches: 7.

V usage is TRBV7-2 and J usage is TRBJ2-5; D is unclear. V lost 0 bases, J lost 1 base, and 6 bases lay in between. The CDR3 is 14 amino acids. Germline values: CDR1 SGHTA, CDR2 FQGNSA. CDR3 residues: CASSLARSQETQYF. CDR3 DNA sequence: TGTGCCAGCAGCTTAGCGAGGAGCCAAGAGACCCAGTACTTC. Complete variable domain (other parts from reference TRBV7-2 and TRBJ2-5): GAGVSQSPSNKVTEKGKDVELRCDPISGHTALYWYRQSLGQGLEFLIYFQGNSAPDKSGLPSDRFSAERTGGSVSTLTIQRTQQEDSAVYLCASSLARSQETQYFGPGTRLLVL.